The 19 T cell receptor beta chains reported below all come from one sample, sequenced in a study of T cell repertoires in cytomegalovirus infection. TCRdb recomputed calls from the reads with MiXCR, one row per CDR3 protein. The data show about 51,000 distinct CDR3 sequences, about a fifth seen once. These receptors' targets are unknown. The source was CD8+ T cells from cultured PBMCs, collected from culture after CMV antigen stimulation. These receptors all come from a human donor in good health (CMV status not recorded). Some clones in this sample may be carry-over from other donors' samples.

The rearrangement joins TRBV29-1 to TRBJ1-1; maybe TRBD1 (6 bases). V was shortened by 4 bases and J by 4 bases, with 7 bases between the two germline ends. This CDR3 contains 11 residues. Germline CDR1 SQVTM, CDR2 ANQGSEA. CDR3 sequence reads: CSVGDITEAFF. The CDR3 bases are TGCAGCGTTGGGGACATCACTGAAGCTTTCTTT.

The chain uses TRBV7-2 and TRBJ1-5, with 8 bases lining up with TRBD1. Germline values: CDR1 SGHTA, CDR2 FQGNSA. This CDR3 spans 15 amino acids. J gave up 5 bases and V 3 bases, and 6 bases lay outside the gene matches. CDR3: CASSLTDRAYQPQHF. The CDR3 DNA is TGTGCCAGCAGCTTGACGGACAGGGCCTATCAGCCCCAGCATTTT.

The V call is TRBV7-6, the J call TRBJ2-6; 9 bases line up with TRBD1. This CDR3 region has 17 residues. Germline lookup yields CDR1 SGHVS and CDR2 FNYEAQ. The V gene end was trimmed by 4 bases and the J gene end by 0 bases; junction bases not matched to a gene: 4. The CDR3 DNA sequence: TGTGCCAGCAGCTCCCGGGACAGGGCCTCTGGGGCCAACGTCCTGACTTTC. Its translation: CASSSRDRASGANVLTF. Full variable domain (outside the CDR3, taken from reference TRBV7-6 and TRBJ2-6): GAGVSQSPRYKVTKRGQDVALRCDPISGHVSLYWYRQALGQGPEFLTYFNYEAQQDKSGLPNDRFSAERPEGSISTLTIQRTEQRDSAMYRCASSSRDRASGANVLTFGAGSRLTVL.

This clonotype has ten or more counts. This CDR3 reads CASSLTPGVHEQFF. The CDR3 DNA is TGTGCCAGCAGCTTGACCCCAGGGGTCCATGAGCAGTTCTTC. The chain recombines TRBV7-2 with TRBJ2-1, with D possibly being TRBD1 (6 bases). This CDR3 has 14 residues. In germline, CDR1 is SGHTA, CDR2 FQGNSA. V gave up 3 bases and J gave up 8 bases, with 14 bases separating them.

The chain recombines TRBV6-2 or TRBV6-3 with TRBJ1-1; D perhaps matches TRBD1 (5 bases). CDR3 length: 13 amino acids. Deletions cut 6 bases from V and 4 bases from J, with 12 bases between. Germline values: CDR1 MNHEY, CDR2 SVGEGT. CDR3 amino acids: CASSRRQGTEAFF. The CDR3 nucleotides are TGTGCCAGCAGCCGCCGCCAGGGCACTGAAGCTTTCTTT.

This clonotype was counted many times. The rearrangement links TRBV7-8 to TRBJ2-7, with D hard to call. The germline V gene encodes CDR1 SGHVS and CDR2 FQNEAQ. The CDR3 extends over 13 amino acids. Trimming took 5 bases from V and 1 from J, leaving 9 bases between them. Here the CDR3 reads CASSPVWSYEQYF. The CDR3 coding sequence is TGTGCCAGCAGCCCCGTTTGGTCCTACGAGCAGTACTTC.

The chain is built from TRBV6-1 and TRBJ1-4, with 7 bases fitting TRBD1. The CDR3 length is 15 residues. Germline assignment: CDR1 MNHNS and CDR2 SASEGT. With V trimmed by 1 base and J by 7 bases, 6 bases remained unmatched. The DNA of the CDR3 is TGTGCCAGCAGTGAAGAAGGGGGCAGGGTTGAAAAACTGTTTTTT. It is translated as CASSEEGGRVEKLFF.

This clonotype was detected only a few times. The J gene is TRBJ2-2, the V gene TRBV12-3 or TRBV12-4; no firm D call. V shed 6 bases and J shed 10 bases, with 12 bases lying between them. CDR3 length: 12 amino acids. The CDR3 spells CASSPGMVELFF. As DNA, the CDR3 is TGTGCCAGCAGCCCCGGTATGGTGGAGCTGTTTTTT.

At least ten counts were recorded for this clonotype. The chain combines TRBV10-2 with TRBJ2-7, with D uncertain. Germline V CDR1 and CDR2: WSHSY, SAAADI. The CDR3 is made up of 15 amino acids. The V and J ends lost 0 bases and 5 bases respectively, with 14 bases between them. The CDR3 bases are TGCGCCAGCAGTGAGTCCACGGCCAGGTCTGACGAGCAGTACTTC. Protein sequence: CASSESTARSDEQYF.

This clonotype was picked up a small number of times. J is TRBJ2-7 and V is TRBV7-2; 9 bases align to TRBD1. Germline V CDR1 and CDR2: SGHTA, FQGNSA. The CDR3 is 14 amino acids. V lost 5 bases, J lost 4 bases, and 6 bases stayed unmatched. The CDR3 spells CASSLNRGLYEQYF. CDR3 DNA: TGTGCCAGCAGCCTGAACAGGGGGCTATACGAGCAGTACTTC.

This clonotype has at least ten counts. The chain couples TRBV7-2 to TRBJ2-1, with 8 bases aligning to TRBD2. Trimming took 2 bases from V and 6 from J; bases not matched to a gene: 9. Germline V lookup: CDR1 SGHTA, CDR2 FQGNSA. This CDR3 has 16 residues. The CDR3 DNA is TGTGCCAGCAGCTTACGGGGGCTAGCGGGTACCAATGAGCAGTTCTTC. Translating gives CASSLRGLAGTNEQFF. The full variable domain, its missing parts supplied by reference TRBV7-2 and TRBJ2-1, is GAGVSQSPSNKVTEKGKDVELRCDPISGHTALYWYRQSLGQGLEFLIYFQGNSAPDKSGLPSDRFSAERTGGSVSTLTIQRTQQEDSAVYLCASSLRGLAGTNEQFFGPGTRLTVL.

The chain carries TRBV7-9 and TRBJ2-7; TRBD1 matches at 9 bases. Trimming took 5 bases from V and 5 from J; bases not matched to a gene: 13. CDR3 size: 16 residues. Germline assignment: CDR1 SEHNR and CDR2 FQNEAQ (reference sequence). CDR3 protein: CASSAPGQGPEHEQYF. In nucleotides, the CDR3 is TGTGCCAGCAGCGCCCCGGGACAGGGACCGGAGCACGAGCAGTACTTC. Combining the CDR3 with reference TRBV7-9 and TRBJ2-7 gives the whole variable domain DTGVSQNPRHKITKRGQNVTFRCDPISEHNRLYWYRQTLGQGPEFLTYFQNEAQLEKSRLLSDRFSAERPKGSFSTLEIQRTEQGDSAMYLCASSAPGQGPEHEQYFGPGTRLTVT.

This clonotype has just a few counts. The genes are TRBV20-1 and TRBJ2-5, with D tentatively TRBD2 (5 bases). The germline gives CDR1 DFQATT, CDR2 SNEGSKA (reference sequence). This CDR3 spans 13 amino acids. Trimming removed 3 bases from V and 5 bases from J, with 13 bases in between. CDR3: CSARGRGWETQYF. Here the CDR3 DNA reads TGCAGTGCTAGGGGGAGAGGGTGGGAGACCCAGTACTTC.

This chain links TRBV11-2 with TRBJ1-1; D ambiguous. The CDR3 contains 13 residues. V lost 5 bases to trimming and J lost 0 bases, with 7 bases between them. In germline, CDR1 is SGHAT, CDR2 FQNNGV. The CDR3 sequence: CASSPGMNTEAFF. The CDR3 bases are TGTGCCAGCAGCCCGGGGATGAACACTGAAGCTTTCTTT.

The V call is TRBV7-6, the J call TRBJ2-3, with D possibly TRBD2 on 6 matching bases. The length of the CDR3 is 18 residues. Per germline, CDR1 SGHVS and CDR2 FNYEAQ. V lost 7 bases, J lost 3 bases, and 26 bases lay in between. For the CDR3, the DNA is TGTGCCAGCACCTGGTCGCGGGGCGGGGTCAAGGTGACAGATACGCAGTATTTT. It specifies CASTWSRGGVKVTDTQYF.

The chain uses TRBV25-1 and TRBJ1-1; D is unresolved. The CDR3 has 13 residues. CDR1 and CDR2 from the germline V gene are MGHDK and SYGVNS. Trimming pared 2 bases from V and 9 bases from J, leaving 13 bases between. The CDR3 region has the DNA TGTGCCAGCAGTGAAGGGGAGGACGGAAAAGCTTTCTTT. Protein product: CASSEGEDGKAFF.

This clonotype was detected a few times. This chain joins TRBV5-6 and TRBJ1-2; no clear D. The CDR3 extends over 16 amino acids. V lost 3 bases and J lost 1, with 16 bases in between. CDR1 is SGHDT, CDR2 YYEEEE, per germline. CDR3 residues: CASSSSVEFVNYGYTF. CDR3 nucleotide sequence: TGTGCCAGCAGCTCCTCGGTGGAGTTCGTTAACTATGGCTACACCTTC. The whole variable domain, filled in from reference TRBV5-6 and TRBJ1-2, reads DAGVTQSPTHLIKTRGQQVTLRCSPKSGHDTVSWYQQALGQGPQFIFQYYEEEERQRGNFPDRFSGHQFPNYSSELNVNALLLGDSALYLCASSSSVEFVNYGYTFGSGTRLTVV.

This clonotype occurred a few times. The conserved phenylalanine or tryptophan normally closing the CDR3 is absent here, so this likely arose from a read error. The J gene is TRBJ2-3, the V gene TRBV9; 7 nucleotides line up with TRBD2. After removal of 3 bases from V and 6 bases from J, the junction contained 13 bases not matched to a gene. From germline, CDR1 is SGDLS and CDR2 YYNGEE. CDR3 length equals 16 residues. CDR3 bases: TGTGCCAGCAGCGCCGAGGGTGCGGGAGTGCAGGATACGCAGTATCTT. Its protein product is CASSAEGAGVQDTQYL.

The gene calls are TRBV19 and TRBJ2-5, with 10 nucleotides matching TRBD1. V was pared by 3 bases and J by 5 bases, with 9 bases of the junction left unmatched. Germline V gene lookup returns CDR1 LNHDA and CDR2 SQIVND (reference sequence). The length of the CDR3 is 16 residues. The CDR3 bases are TGTGCCAGTAGTATTTTAAGGACAGGGGGACCGGAGACCCAGTACTTC. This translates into CASSILRTGGPETQYF.